One T cell receptor beta chain is described in this entry. Its antigen is not yet known. No base-level quality is on record; no much larger clone is a single base apart. The CDR1 and CDR2 encoded by the germline V gene (reference sequence) are LNHDA and SQIVND. Its CDR3 holds 16 amino acids, cysteine through phenylalanine. Only the CDR3 region is kept as DNA, spanning 48 bases read in frame from base 1. The junction shows trimming of 3 bases on V and 2 bases on J, and the gene matches do not reach 6 bases of it. This entry is derived from a study of cytomegalovirus exposure and HLA in healthy donors (dated by TCRdb to between 2016 and 2019). About the study as a whole: According to an earlier analysis of a few hundred of the donors, about 190 million T cells yielded 117 million unique TCR beta sequences and 250 to 350 Gb of sequence data. About 280 gigabases of sequencing data and some 85 million unique TCR sequences were included in an early release covering 550 to 650 HLA-typed donors. Of the 300 to 500 genotyped donors, approximately 80% were placed in the genetic ancestry cluster associated with self-reported Caucasian donors. The study was designed to test whether signatures of past pathogen exposure could be identified by cataloging public T cell receptors. The T cell repertoires of several hundred subjects were profiled by immunosequencing and related to cytomegalovirus serostatus. Besides the first cohort of approximately 670 subjects, a separate validation cohort made up of roughly 130 different subjects was used. The study combined high-throughput TCR immunosequencing, statistical association of individual TCRs with disease status, and machine learning to predict cytomegalovirus infection status. To study patterns of TCR occurrence, a later analysis re-analyzed previously published TCR beta repertoires from 550 to 800 donors and added high-resolution HLA genotyping. The later analysis used no new phenotypic data to find candidate immune exposures, relying instead on TCR beta sequences and their occurrence across donors. To decide whether each TCR beta V gene segment behaved as functional or pseudogenic, an earlier analysis of 587 of the donors relied on high-throughput TCR beta sequencing. Alongside the repertoire data, information on donor age, sex, ethnicity and CMV serostatus was compiled. In a later genetic analysis, genome-wide SNP genotypes for about 55% of the roughly 700 donors were used, and that subset was treated as a discovery cohort. All discovery cohort repertoires had been generated using a single sequencing platform. Class I and class II HLA loci were covered by the typing at four-digit resolution. Typing coverage differed by locus: A, B, C, DRB1 and DQB1 were typed in roughly 629-630 donors, DQA1 in about 500, DPA1 in 600 to 610, and DPB1 in 450 to 480. A few DR-DQ haplotypes were handled as single units for association and clustering because linkage in the cohort was strong. Among a few hundred genotyped donors of the cohort, an average of about 240,000 unique TCR beta nucleotide sequences were sequenced per donor, about a sixth of them non-productive.

Paper-wide results and their limitations: Because HLA typing was unavailable for some donors at each locus, only the typed subset was used in association tests. A later analysis associated about 17,000 TCR beta sequences with specific HLA alleles at a false discovery rate of 0.05. In a later genetic analysis, a missense DCLRE1C variant was associated with V-gene and J-gene trimming of TCR beta chains, and the association was replicated in an independent cohort. Because counts were too low, approximately 15 rarely observed V segments, including chromosome 9 orphons, were excluded from the earlier analysis of a few hundred of the donors. In a later analysis, most CMV-associated TCR beta chains were found to appear HLA-restricted, with HLA associations seemingly driven largely by CMV exposure. The authors suggested that the approach could potentially be extended to other disease states and immunological phenotypes. The study listed 150 to 200 TCR beta chains as associated with cytomegalovirus. In a later analysis, the rate of TCR association differed among HLA loci, with DRB1 alleles having the most associated TCRs and HLA-C alleles having the fewest. This cohort had only TCR beta chains sequenced, and the lack of alpha or paired-chain data limited which features could be detected. A few of the identified cytomegalovirus-associated TCR beta chains were confirmed in vitro to be specific for cytomegalovirus antigens. A later analysis reported that several top co-occurrence clusters appeared linked to parvovirus B19, influenza, CMV and Epstein-Barr virus. Compared with equally common non-associated chains, HLA-associated TCR beta chains in a later analysis were more clonally expanded and had lower generation probabilities. A further reported finding was that TCR beta sequences accurately predicted the HLA-A and HLA-B alleles for most subjects in the first cohort. In an earlier analysis of around 600 of the donors, most TCR beta V segments appeared in productive rearrangements about 87% or about 30% of the time, broadly matching IMGT annotations. The classifier was reported to diagnose cytomegalovirus status with high specificity and sensitivity in both the original and validation cohorts. Linkage disequilibrium might explain the correlated functional status among segregating V segments, but an unknown experimental factor could not be excluded. Because the 87-base-pair reads could not distinguish some IMGT-functional V segments, including TRBV6-2 and TRBV6-3, those segments were excluded. Sequencing depth was assumed to be roughly uniform across donors in the presence/absence analyses, though that assumption may not hold. According to a later genetic analysis, donors in an Asian-associated ancestry cluster had fewer N-insertions in productive TCRs than the roughly 660-donor mean. For the cohort, immune exposure information was limited to CMV serostatus. A cluster of highly shared sequence variants was judged likely to be a technical artifact of the sequencing pipeline. Strong co-occurrence of HLA alleles, especially DR and DQ, made assigning TCR associations to individual alleles difficult. Across donors, most TCR sequences were observed very rarely, whereas some public TCRs were present in many individuals.

In total, approximately 700 healthy bone marrow donors made up the cohort. Cohort members were all nominally healthy when sampled, although unrecorded immune exposures were likely present. The donor was CMV seronegative and was included in the group of several hundred seronegative cohort members. A peripheral blood sample was provided by each donor, and peripheral blood mononuclear cells were used for TCR beta sequencing. Genomic DNA extraction from the blood cell samples was performed with the Qiagen DNeasy Blood Extraction Kit. Library method: the immunoSEQ multiplex PCR assay. A mixture of 60 forward primers for TCR Vbeta segments and 13 reverse primers for TCR Jbeta segments was used in the multiplex PCR. The CDR3 region of rearranged TCR beta genes was amplified from genomic DNA with a multiplex PCR assay. Amplified TCR beta libraries were sequenced as 87-base-pair reads on the Illumina HiSeq System. Concerning the study's data processing: A later analysis counted about 82 million unique TCR beta chains across the approximately 700 repertoires, and some 11 million of these chains were shared by at least two donors. A nearest-neighbor algorithm error-corrected the raw reads and collapsed the reads into unique sequences, merging closely related sequences to remove PCR and sequencing errors. V, D and J gene segments were assigned by aligning CDR3 sequences to IMGT reference sequences. For a sequence to be retained, a match of at least six nucleotides was required to both a V gene segment and a J gene segment. Rearrangements were called productive when the CDR3 lacked stop codons and stayed in frame with V and J; all others were non-productive. CDR3 was defined by IMGT convention, running from the second conserved V-encoded cysteine to the conserved J-encoded phenylalanine. Sequences without an unambiguous match to a single V gene segment were excluded from the earlier analysis of 450 to 750 of the donors. In an earlier analysis of 500 to 750 of the donors, V segments were called functional above 56.7% productive rearrangements and were called segregating when the between-donor standard deviation exceeded 5%. A statistical classification framework was built to diagnose cytomegalovirus status from the catalog of TCR beta chain sequences. A later analysis assigned V and J genes by comparing TCR nucleotide sequences with IMGT/GENE-DB human TR gene sequences. In a later analysis, CDR3 sequences and most-parsimonious VDJ recombination scenarios were assigned using the TCRdist pipeline. In a later analysis, each TCR beta chain was defined by its CDR3 amino acid sequence together with its V-gene family, and reads lacking a unique V-gene family were excluded. In a later analysis, approximately 640 highly shared, low-generation-probability nucleotide sequences were removed to address suspected cross-contamination and a sequencing artifact. In a later analysis, a clonal expansion index was calculated for each public chain from normalized within-repertoire ranks of inferred template counts. In a later analysis, generation probabilities were computed using a VDJ recombination model fitted to out-of-frame rearrangements, and the results were checked against IGoR. A later analysis scored TCR-TCR, TCR-HLA and TCR-CMV co-occurrence with hypergeometric tests, applying a repertoire-size bias correction to TCR pairs. False discovery rates were estimated in a later analysis by permuting HLA or CMV assignments 20 times. In a later analysis, co-occurring TCRs were grouped using DBSCAN, with TCRdist sequence similarity added in when clustering inside HLA-allele-positive subsets. For co-occurrence clustering, repertoires with fewer than 30,000 or more than 120,000 public chains were excluded, along with roughly five repertoires with anomalous nucleotide sharing. TCRdb re-hosts the immuneACCESS table, in-frame sequences only. Its copies lack some clones; in the studies checked, an unresolved V gene accounts for under half of them, and the cause for the rest is not known. The V and J calls and clone size are taken from that table; D and trimming were inferred from the DNA. The sample table lists 170,000 or so clones, less than 85% of them with a count of one. The ten most abundant clones make up roughly 5% of the sample.

The chain is made from TRBV19 and TRBJ2-3; TRBD1 aligns with 9 central bases. The receptor was derived from a young man in good health and CMV-seronegative. The specimen was PBMCs. At the DNA level, the sequence is TGTGCCAGTAGTATCGGACAGGGGATAAACACAGATACGCAGTATTTT. It codes for CASSIGQGINTDTQYF.